The sequence of this TCR beta chain was determined in a study of blood T cell repertoires in COVID-19. The sample holds one count of this clone. Assay used: immunoSEQ multiplex PCR; TCRdb lists only in-frame clones, some missing. The sample yields approximately 400,000 clones, more than 80% seen once. J was trimmed by 3 bases and V by 2 bases; bases with no gene match: 8. Germline V gene lookup returns CDR1 LGHNA and CDR2 YNFKEQ. CDR3 length equals 16 residues. The chain links TRBV4-2 to TRBJ1-1; 8 bases are a match to TRBD1. Sequencing input: peripheral blood. This TCR was sampled from a man aged 40-55 years with acute or convalescent COVID-19. In DNA form, the CDR3 reads TGTGCCAGCAGCCAAAAGGACAGGGCAAGGGACACTGAAGCTTTCTTT. Protein: CASSQKDRARDTEAFF.